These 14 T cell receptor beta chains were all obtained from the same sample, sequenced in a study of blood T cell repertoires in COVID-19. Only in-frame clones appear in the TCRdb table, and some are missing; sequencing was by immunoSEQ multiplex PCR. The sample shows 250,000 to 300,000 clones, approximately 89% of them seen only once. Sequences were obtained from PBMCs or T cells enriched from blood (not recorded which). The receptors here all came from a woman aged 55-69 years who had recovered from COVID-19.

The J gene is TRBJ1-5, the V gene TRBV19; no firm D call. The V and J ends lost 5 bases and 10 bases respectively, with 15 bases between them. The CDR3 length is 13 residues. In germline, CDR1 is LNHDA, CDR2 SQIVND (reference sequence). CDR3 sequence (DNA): TGTGCCAGTAGTCCGGGGAGTTCGGAACCCCAGCATTTT. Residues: CASSPGSSEPQHF.

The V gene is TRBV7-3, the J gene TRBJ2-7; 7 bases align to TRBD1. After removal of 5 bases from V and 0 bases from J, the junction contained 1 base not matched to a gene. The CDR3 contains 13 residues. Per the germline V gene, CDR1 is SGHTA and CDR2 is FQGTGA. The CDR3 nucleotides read TGTGCCAGCAGCAGGGACAGCTCCTACGAGCAGTACTTC. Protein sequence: CASSRDSSYEQYF.

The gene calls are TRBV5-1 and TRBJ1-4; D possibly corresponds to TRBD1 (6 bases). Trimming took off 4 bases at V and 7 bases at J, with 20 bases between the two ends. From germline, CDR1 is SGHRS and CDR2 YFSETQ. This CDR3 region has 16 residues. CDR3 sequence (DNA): TGCGCCAGCAGCAAGGATTCACAGGGAAGGTTTGAAAAACTGTTTTTT. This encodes CASSKDSQGRFEKLFF.

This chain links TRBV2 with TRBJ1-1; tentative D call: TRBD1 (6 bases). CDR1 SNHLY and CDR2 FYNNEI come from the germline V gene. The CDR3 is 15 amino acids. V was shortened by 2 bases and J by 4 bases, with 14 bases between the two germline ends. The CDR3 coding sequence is TGTGCCAGCAGTGAATCGATGGGGGCGTCCACTGAAGCTTTCTTT. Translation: CASSESMGASTEAFF.

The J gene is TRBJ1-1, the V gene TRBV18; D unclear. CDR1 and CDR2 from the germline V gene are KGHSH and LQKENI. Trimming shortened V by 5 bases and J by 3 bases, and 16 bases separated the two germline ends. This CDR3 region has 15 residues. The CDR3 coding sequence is TGTGCCAGCTCAAAACCGGGTCGGTCGGACACTGAAGCTTTCTTT. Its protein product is CASSKPGRSDTEAFF. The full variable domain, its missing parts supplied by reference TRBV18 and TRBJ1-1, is NAGVMQNPRHLVRRRGQEARLRCSPMKGHSHVYWYRQLPEEGLKFMVYLQKENIIDESGMPKERFSAEFPKEGPSILRIQQVVRGDSAAYFCASSKPGRSDTEAFFGQGTRLTVV.

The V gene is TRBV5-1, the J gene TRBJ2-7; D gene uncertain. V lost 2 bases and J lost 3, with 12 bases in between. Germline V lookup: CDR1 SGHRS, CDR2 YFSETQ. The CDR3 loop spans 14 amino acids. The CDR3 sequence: CASSFGSESYEQYF. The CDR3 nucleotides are TGCGCCAGCAGCTTCGGTTCCGAGAGCTACGAGCAGTACTTC.

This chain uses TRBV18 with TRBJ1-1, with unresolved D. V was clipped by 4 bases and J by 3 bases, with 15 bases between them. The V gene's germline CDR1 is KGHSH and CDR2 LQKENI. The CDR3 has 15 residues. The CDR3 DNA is TGTGCCAGCTCACTCTCTTCGGGGAGAGACACTGAAGCTTTCTTT. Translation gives CASSLSSGRDTEAFF.

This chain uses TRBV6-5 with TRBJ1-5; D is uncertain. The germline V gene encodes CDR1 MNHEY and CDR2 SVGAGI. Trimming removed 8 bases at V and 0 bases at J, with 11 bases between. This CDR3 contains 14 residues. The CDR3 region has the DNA TGTGCCAGCCGACCGAGGCTTAGCAATCAGCCCCAGCATTTT. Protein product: CASRPRLSNQPQHF.

CDR3 bases: TGTGCCAGTAGTCCTGGGGGACAGGGGTTTCAGCCCCAGCATTTT. This gives the protein CASSPGGQGFQPQHF. This chain joins TRBV19 and TRBJ1-5, with TRBD1 matching 10 bases. Germline V gene sequence: CDR1 LNHDA, CDR2 SQIVND (reference sequence). J lost 6 bases, V lost 5 bases, and 7 bases had no gene match. CDR3 length equals 15 residues. Filled out from reference TRBV19 and TRBJ1-5, the complete variable domain reads DGGITQSPKYLFRKEGQNVTLSCEQNLNHDAMYWYRQDPGQGLRLIYYSQIVNDFQKGDIAEGYSVSREKKESFPLTVTSAQKNPTAFYLCASSPGGQGFQPQHFGDGTRLSIL.

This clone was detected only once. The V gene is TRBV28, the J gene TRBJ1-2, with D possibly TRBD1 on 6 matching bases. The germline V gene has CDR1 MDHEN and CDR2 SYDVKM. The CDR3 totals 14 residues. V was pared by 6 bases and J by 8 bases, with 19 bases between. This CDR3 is CASSLPGARGGYTF. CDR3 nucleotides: TGTGCCAGCAGCCTCCCAGGGGCTCGGGGAGGCTACACCTTC.

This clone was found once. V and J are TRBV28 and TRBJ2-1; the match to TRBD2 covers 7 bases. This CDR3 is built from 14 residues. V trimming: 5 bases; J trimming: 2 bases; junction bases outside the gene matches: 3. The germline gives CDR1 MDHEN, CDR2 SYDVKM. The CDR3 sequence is CASSQRGPYNEQFF. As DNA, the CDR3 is TGTGCCAGCAGTCAGCGGGGCCCCTACAATGAGCAGTTCTTC.

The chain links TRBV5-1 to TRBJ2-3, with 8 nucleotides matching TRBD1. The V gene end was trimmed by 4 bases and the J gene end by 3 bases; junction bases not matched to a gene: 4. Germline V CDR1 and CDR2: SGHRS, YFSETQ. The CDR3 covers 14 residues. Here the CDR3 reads CASSPDRATDTQYF. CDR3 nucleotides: TGCGCCAGCAGCCCGGACAGGGCGACAGATACGCAGTATTTT.

The CDR3 DNA reads as TGTGCCAGCAGCCCCGCCGGGACACCGGAAAAACTGTTTTTT. Translated, it gives CASSPAGTPEKLFF. This chain uses TRBV5-6 with TRBJ1-4; perhaps TRBD1 as D (6 bases). Germline V gene data show CDR1 as SGHDT and CDR2 as YYEEEE. Trimming stripped 4 bases from V and 8 bases from J, with 15 bases between. This CDR3 has 14 amino acids. Complete variable domain (other parts from reference TRBV5-6 and TRBJ1-4): DAGVTQSPTHLIKTRGQQVTLRCSPKSGHDTVSWYQQALGQGPQFIFQYYEEEERQRGNFPDRFSGHQFPNYSSELNVNALLLGDSALYLCASSPAGTPEKLFFGSGTQLSVL.

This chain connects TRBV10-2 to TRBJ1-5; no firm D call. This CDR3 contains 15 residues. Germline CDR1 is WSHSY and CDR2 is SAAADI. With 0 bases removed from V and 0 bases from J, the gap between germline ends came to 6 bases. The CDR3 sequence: CASSESEASNQPQHF. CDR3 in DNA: TGCGCCAGCAGTGAGTCGGAGGCTAGCAATCAGCCCCAGCATTTT.